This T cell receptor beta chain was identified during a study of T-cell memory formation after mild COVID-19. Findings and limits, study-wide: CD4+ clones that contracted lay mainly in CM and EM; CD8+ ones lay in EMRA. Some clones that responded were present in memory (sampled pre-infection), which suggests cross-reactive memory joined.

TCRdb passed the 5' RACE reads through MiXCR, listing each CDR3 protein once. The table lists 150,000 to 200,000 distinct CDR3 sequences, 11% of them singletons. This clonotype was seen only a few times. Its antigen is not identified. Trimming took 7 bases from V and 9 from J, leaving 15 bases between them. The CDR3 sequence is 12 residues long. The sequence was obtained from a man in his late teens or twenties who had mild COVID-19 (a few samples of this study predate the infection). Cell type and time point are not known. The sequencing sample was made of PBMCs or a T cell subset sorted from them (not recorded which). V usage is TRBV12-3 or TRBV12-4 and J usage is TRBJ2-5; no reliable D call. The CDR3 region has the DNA TGTGCCAGCACCTCGAGCACAACGGCCCAGTACTTC. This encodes CASTSSTTAQYF.